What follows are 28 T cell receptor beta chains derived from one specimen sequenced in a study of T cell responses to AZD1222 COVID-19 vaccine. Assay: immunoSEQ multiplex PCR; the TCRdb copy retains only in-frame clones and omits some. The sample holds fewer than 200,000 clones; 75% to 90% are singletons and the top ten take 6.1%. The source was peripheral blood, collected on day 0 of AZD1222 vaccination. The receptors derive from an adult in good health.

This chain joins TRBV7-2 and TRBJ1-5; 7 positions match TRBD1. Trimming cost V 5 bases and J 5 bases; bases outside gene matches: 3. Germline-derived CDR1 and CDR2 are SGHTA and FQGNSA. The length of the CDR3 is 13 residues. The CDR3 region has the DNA TGTGCCAGCAGCCCTACAGGGGATCAGCCCCAGCATTTT. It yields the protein CASSPTGDQPQHF.

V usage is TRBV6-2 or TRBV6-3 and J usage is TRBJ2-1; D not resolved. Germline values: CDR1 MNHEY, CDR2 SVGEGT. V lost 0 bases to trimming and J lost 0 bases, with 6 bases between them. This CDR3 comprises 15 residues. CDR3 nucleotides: TGTGCCAGCAGTTACTCGAGCCCCTCCTACAATGAGCAGTTCTTC. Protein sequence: CASSYSSPSYNEQFF.

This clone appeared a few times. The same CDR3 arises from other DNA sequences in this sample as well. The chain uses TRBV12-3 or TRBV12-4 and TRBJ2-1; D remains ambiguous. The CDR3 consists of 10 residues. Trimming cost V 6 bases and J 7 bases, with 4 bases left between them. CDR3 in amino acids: CASSRNEQFF. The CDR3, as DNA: TGTGCCAGCAGCAGAAATGAGCAGTTCTTC.

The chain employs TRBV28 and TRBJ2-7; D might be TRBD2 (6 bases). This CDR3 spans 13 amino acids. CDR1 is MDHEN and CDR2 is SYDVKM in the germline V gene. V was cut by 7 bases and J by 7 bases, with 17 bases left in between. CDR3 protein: CASTSGAGGEQYF. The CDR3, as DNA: TGTGCCAGCACCTCAGGAGCGGGCGGGGAGCAGTACTTC.

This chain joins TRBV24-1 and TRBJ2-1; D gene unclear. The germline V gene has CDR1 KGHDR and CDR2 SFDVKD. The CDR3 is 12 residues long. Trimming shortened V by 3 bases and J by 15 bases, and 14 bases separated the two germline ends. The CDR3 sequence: CATSDPLVPMFF. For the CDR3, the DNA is TGTGCCACCAGTGATCCCCTAGTCCCAATGTTCTTC.

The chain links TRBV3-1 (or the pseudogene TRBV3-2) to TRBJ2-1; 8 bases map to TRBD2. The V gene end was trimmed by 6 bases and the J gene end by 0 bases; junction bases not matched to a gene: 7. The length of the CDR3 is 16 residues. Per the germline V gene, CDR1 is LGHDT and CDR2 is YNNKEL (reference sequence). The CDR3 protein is CASSPRGGPSYNEQFF. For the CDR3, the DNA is TGTGCCAGCAGTCCTCGGGGGGGCCCCTCCTACAATGAGCAGTTCTTC.

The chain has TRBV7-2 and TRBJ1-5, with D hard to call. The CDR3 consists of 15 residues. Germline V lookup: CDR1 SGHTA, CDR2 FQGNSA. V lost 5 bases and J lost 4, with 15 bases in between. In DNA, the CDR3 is TGTGCCAGCAGCCCCATGGCGGGGATTAATCAGCCCCAGCATTTT. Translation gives CASSPMAGINQPQHF.

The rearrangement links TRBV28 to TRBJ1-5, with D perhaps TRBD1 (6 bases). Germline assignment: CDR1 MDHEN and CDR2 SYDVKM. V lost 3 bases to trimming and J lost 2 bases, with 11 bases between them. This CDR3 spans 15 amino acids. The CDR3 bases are TGTGCCAGCAGTTTTCCAGGGGACGGCAATCAGCCCCAGCATTTT. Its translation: CASSFPGDGNQPQHF.

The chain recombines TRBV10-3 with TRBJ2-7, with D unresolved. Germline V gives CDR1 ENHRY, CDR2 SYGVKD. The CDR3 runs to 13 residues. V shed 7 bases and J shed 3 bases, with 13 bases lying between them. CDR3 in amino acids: CAIMSGLNYEQYF. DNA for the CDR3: TGTGCCATCATGAGTGGATTAAACTACGAGCAGTACTTC.

CDR3 nucleotide sequence: TGTGCCAGCTCAACTGACAGGTGGTCCACTGAAGCTTTCTTT. It yields the protein CASSTDRWSTEAFF. The rearrangement links TRBV18 to TRBJ1-1; maybe TRBD1 (6 bases). The CDR3 runs to 14 residues. CDR1 is KGHSH and CDR2 is LQKENI in the germline V gene. The V and J ends lost 5 bases and 4 bases respectively, with 14 bases between them.

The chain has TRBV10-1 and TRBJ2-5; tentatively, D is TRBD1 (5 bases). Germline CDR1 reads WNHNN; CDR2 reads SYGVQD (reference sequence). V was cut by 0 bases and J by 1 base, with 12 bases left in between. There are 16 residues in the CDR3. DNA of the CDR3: TGCGCCAGCAGTGAGTCGACGACAGCCAGCCAAGAGACCCAGTACTTC. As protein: CASSESTTASQETQYF.

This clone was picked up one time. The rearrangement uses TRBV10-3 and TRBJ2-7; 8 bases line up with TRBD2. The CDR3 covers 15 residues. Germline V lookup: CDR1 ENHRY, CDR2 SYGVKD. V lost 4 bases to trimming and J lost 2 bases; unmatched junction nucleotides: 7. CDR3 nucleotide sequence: TGTGCCATCAGTGGGGGACTAGATTCGGCCTACGAGCAGTACTTC. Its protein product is CAISGGLDSAYEQYF.

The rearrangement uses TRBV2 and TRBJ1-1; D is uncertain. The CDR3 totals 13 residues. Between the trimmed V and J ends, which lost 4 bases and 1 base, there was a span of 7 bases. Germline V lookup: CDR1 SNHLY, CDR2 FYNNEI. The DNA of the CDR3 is TGTGCCAGCAGTGTGTCACCGAACACTGAAGCTTTCTTT. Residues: CASSVSPNTEAFF. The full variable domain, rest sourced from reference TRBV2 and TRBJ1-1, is EPEVTQTPSHQVTQMGQEVILRCVPISNHLYFYWYRQILGQKVEFLVSFYNNEISEKSEIFDDQFSVERPDGSNFTLKIRSTKLEDSAMYFCASSVSPNTEAFFGQGTRLTVV.

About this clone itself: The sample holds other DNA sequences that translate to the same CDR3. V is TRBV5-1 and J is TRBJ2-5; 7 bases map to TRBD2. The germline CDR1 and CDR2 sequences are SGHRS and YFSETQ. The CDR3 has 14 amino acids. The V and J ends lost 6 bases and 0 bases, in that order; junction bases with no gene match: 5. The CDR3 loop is CASKSLADQETQYF. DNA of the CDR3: TGCGCCAGCAAGTCGCTAGCGGACCAAGAGACCCAGTACTTC.

The CDR3 DNA follows: TGTGCCAGCAGGTTAGGGGGTCGGGGCACTGAAGCTTTCTTT. Residues: CASRLGGRGTEAFF. The J gene is TRBJ1-1, the V gene TRBV27, with a possible D match to TRBD1 (6 bases). V lost 6 bases, J lost 4 bases, and 15 bases lay in between. CDR3 length equals 14 residues. In germline, CDR1 is MNHEY, CDR2 SMNVEV (reference sequence).

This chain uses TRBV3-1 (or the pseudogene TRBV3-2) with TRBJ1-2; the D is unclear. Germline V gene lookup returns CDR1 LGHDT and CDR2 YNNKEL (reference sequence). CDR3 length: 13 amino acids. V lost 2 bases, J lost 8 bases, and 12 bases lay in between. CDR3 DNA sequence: TGTGCCAGCAGCCAATCGGGCCCGCGGGGCTACACCTTC. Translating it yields CASSQSGPRGYTF.

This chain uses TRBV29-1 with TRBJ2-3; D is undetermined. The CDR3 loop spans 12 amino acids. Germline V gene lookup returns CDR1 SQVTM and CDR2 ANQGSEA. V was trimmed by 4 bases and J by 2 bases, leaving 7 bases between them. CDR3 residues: CSVVVDTDTQYF. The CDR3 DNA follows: TGCAGCGTTGTCGTGGACACAGATACGCAGTATTTT.

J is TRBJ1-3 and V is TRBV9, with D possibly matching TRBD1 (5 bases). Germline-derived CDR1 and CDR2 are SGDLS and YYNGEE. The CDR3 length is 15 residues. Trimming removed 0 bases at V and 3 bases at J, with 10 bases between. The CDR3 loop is CASSVGGWFGNTIYF. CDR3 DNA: TGTGCCAGCAGCGTAGGGGGCTGGTTTGGAAACACCATATATTTT.

The CDR3 DNA follows: TGCGCCAGCAGCTTGGCCAGGCAGTCAACTAATGAAAAACTGTTTTTT. Translation gives CASSLARQSTNEKLFF. V gene TRBV5-1 combines with J gene TRBJ1-4, with unresolved D. This CDR3 is 16 amino acids long. Between the trimmed V and J ends, which lost 0 bases and 0 bases, there was a span of 9 bases. The germline V gene encodes CDR1 SGHRS and CDR2 YFSETQ.

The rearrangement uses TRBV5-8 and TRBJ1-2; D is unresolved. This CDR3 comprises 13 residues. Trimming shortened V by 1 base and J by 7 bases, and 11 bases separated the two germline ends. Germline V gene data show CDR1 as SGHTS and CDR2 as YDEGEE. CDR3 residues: CASSLTGVRGYTF. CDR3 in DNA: TGTGCCAGCAGCTTGACTGGGGTGCGTGGCTACACCTTC.

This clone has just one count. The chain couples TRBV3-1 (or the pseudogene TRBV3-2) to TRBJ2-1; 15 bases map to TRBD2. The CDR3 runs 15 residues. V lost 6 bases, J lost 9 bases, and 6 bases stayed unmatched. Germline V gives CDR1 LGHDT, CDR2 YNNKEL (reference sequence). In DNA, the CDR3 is TGTGCCAGCAGTCCGAGGACTAGCGGGGGGGCTGAGCAGTTCTTC. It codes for CASSPRTSGGAEQFF.

The chain's CDR3 is CASSTFGEPNTEAFF. CDR3 DNA sequence: TGTGCCAGCAGCACATTCGGGGAGCCGAACACTGAAGCTTTCTTT. V is TRBV9 and J is TRBJ1-1; no clear D gene. V was clipped by 4 bases and J by 1 base, with 14 bases between them. The CDR3 is 15 residues long. Per germline, CDR1 SGDLS and CDR2 YYNGEE.

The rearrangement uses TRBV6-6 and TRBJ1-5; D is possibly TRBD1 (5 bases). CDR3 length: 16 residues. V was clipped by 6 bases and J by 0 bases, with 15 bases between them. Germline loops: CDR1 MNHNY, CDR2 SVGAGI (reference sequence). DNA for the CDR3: TGTGCCAGCAGAAAACCGGGGGGTGATAGCAATCAGCCCCAGCATTTT. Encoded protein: CASRKPGGDSNQPQHF.

The CDR3 nucleotides are TGTGCAAGTCGCTTAGATGGGGACAGGGCCTACGAGCAGTACTTC. It is translated as CASRLDGDRAYEQYF. This chain joins TRBV12-2 and TRBJ2-7; the D call TRBD1 from the table was never checked on the DNA. TRBV12-2 is an annotated pseudogene. CDR3 length: 15 amino acids.

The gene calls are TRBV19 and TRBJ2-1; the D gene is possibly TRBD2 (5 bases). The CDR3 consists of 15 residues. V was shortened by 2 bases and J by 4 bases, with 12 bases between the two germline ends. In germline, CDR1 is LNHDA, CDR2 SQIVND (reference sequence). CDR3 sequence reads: CASSITLGGYNEQFF. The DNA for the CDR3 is TGTGCCAGTAGTATAACCCTAGGAGGTTACAATGAGCAGTTCTTC.

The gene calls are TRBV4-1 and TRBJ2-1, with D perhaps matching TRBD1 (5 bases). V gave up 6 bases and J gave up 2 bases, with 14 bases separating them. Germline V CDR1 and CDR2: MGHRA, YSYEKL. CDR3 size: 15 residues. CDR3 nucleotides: TGCGCCAGCAGGCGAGGTAGGGGTACCTACAATGAGCAGTTCTTC. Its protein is CASRRGRGTYNEQFF.

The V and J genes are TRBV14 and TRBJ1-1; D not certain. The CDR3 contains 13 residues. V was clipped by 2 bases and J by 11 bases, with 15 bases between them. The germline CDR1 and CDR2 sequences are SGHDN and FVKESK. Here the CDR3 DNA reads TGTGCCAGCAGCCAATTGTTAATAGATCGGGCTTTCTTT. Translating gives CASSQLLIDRAFF.

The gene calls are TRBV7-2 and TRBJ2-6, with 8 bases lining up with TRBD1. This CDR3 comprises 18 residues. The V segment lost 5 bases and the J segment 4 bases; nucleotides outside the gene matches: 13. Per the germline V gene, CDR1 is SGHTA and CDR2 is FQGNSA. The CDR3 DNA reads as TGTGCCAGCAGCCCAAGGACAGGGTGGGTTGTGGGGGCCAACGTCCTGACTTTC. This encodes CASSPRTGWVVGANVLTF.